The 24 T cell receptor beta chains listed next were all sequenced from one sample in a study of shared clonotypes between healthy human individuals. The table came from immunoSEQ multiplex PCR; TCRdb's copy has only in-frame clones and leaves some out. The sample lists roughly 1.5 million clones; 95% to 99% were seen once. Sequencing was carried out using naive CD4+ T cells sorted from blood. Described subset: CD45RA+ positively selected. These TCRs come from a man aged 25-45 years in good health.

This clone was observed a single time. The chain has TRBV21-1 and TRBJ2-7; TRBD2 is the table's D call, not checked against the DNA. TRBV21-1 is a recognized pseudogene. This CDR3 is 14 amino acids long. CDR3 in DNA: TGTGCCAGCAGCAAAACCGGGGGGCGCAATCAGCAGTACTTC. Protein: CASSKTGGRNQQYF.

The chain couples TRBV28 to TRBJ2-7; 7 bases match TRBD2. CDR1 and CDR2 from the germline V gene are MDHEN and SYDVKM. CDR3 length: 15 amino acids. V trimming: 5 bases; J trimming: 0 bases; junction bases outside the gene matches: 7. As DNA, the CDR3 is TGTGCCAGCAGTGTAGCGGGCCCTAACTCCTACGAGCAGTACTTC. The encoded protein is CASSVAGPNSYEQYF.

The chain uses TRBV10-3 and TRBJ2-7; tentatively, D is TRBD2 (5 bases). The CDR3 has 14 amino acids. V lost 6 bases, J lost 0 bases, and 12 bases lay in between. Germline CDR1 and CDR2: ENHRY and SYGVKD. In DNA, the CDR3 is TGTGCCATCAGAATAGGACTGAGCTCCTACGAGCAGTACTTC. Protein: CAIRIGLSSYEQYF.

The chain links TRBV2 to TRBJ2-2; D perhaps matches TRBD1 (5 bases). CDR1 SNHLY and CDR2 FYNNEI come from the germline V gene. Trimming pared 0 bases from V and 5 bases from J, leaving 10 bases between. The CDR3 is made up of 15 amino acids. In DNA, the CDR3 is TGTGCCAGCAGTGAAGCTACCAAGGGGACCGGGGAGCTGTTTTTT. Translating it yields CASSEATKGTGELFF.

The chain carries TRBV7-9 and TRBJ2-7; D might be TRBD1 (5 bases). The CDR3 extends over 13 amino acids. Trimming cost V 1 base and J 11 bases, with 15 bases left between them. Looked up from germline, CDR1 is SEHNR and CDR2 is FQNEAQ (reference sequence). This CDR3 is CASSLGQRDSEYF. CDR3 in DNA: TGTGCCAGCAGCTTAGGACAGAGAGACTCCGAGTACTTC.

This clone was seen just once. CDR3: CASSVIGVGEQYF. DNA of the CDR3: TGTGCCAGCAGCGTAATCGGGGTTGGGGAGCAGTACTTC. The chain is built from TRBV9 and TRBJ2-7; a weak D match, TRBD2 (5 bases). V lost 1 base to trimming and J lost 7 bases, with 12 bases between them. Germline loops: CDR1 SGDLS, CDR2 YYNGEE. This CDR3 is 13 amino acids long.

As concerns this clone: The sample has other DNA sequences that encode this CDR3 too. The chain combines TRBV4-1 with TRBJ1-5; no reliable D call. The CDR3 totals 14 residues. Germline assignment: CDR1 MGHRA and CDR2 YSYEKL. V dropped 3 bases and J dropped 2 bases, with 8 bases sitting between them. CDR3 DNA: TGCGCCAGCAGCCACCCAGGACGCAATCAGCCCCAGCATTTT. Its translation: CASSHPGRNQPQHF.

This chain uses TRBV6-1 with TRBJ1-4; weak D call: TRBD1 (6 bases). Trimming left V 3 bases short and J 7 bases short, with 12 bases between. Per germline, CDR1 MNHNS and CDR2 SASEGT. This CDR3 has 14 amino acids. The DNA of the CDR3 is TGTGCCAGCAGTGACGCCTCAGGGGTTGAAAAACTGTTTTTT. Its protein product is CASSDASGVEKLFF.

V and J are TRBV10-3 and TRBJ2-5; 11 bases are a match to TRBD1. J lost 4 bases, V lost 3 bases, and 7 bases had no gene match. The V gene's germline CDR1 is ENHRY and CDR2 SYGVKD. This CDR3 comprises 16 residues. Written as DNA, the CDR3 is TGTGCCATCAGTGACCCGGGACAGGGGGGGCGAGAGACCCAGTACTTC. Translated, it gives CAISDPGQGGRETQYF.

This clone has just one count. The chain carries TRBV6-1 and TRBJ1-2; TRBD1 agrees at 8 bases. Germline values: CDR1 MNHNS, CDR2 SASEGT. The CDR3 totals 13 residues. The J segment lost 3 bases and the V segment lost 7 bases, leaving 4 bases of the junction unmatched. The CDR3 region is CASTQGADYGYTF. As DNA, the CDR3 is TGTGCCAGCACCCAGGGGGCGGACTATGGCTACACCTTC.

As concerns this clone: Distinct nucleotide sequences in the sample also encode this CDR3. V is TRBV5-4 and J is TRBJ1-5; perhaps TRBD1 as D (6 bases). The CDR3 sequence is 14 residues long. V gave up 2 bases and J gave up 1 base, with 7 bases separating them. Germline assignment: CDR1 SGHNT and CDR2 YYREEE (reference sequence). The CDR3 protein is CASSFRGSNQPQHF. The CDR3 region has the DNA TGTGCCAGCAGCTTCAGGGGAAGCAATCAGCCCCAGCATTTT.

The chain's CDR3 is CASRSEGGSGTGELFF. CDR3 DNA: TGCGCCAGCAGATCGGAAGGCGGGAGCGGTACCGGGGAGCTGTTTTTT. The chain recombines TRBV5-1 with TRBJ2-2; TRBD2 matches at 7 bases. CDR1 and CDR2 (germline): SGHRS, YFSETQ. Trimming cost V 5 bases and J 5 bases; bases outside gene matches: 12. This CDR3 spans 16 amino acids.

J is TRBJ2-1 and V is TRBV7-2; D might be TRBD1 (6 bases). Trimming pared 3 bases from V and 0 bases from J, leaving 9 bases between. The CDR3 is 15 amino acids. Germline CDR1 reads SGHTA; CDR2 reads FQGNSA. CDR3 in amino acids: CASSFGGNSYNEQFF. CDR3 coding DNA: TGTGCCAGCAGCTTTGGGGGCAACTCCTACAATGAGCAGTTCTTC.

The chain joins TRBV7-8 to TRBJ2-1; 7 bases match TRBD2. The CDR3 totals 12 residues. Germline lookup yields CDR1 SGHVS and CDR2 FQNEAQ. Losses at the gene ends were 7 bases for V and 6 bases for J; bases not matched to a gene: 3. The CDR3 sequence: CASTSGRNEQFF. CDR3 nucleotides: TGTGCCAGCACTAGCGGTCGCAATGAGCAGTTCTTC.

CDR3 nucleotides: TGTGCCAGCAGTCTCCGGGCGTCCGGGGAGCTGTTTTTT. The encoded protein is CASSLRASGELFF. The V call is TRBV6-6, the J call TRBJ2-2, with D unresolved. Germline V gene sequence: CDR1 MNHNY, CDR2 SVGAGI (reference sequence). The CDR3 loop spans 13 amino acids. Between the trimmed V and J ends, which lost 5 bases and 6 bases, there was a span of 10 bases.

The chain recombines TRBV6-1 with TRBJ1-3; D remains ambiguous. The V end was cut by 6 bases, the J end by 0 bases, with 12 bases between. This CDR3 spans 15 amino acids. CDR1 is MNHNS, CDR2 SASEGT, per germline. The CDR3 loop is CASSQIGSSGNTIYF. As DNA, the CDR3 is TGTGCCAGCAGCCAAATCGGCAGCTCTGGAAACACCATATATTTT.

CDR3 sequence (DNA): TGTGCCAGCAGCTTGCGGGACAGGGGTCATGGGGAGCAGTACTTC. It codes for CASSLRDRGHGEQYF. J is TRBJ2-7 and V is TRBV5-4; 10 bases line up with TRBD1. The length of the CDR3 is 15 residues. The J segment lost 7 bases and the V segment lost 1 base, leaving 8 bases of the junction unmatched. Germline lookup yields CDR1 SGHNT and CDR2 YYREEE (reference sequence).

On this clone itself: This sample also contains other DNA sequences that code for the same CDR3. This rearrangement joins TRBV20-1 to TRBJ2-5; the D is unclear. V was pared by 6 bases and J by 4 bases, with 9 bases between. Germline V gene data show CDR1 as DFQATT and CDR2 as SNEGSKA (reference sequence). This CDR3 comprises 11 residues. The CDR3 region is CSASLLETQYF. CDR3 sequence (DNA): TGCAGTGCCTCACTACTAGAGACCCAGTACTTC.

The chain has TRBV20-1 and TRBJ2-7; D not resolved. This CDR3 comprises 11 residues. The germline CDR1 and CDR2 sequences are DFQATT and SNEGSKA (reference sequence). The V and J ends lost 6 bases and 2 bases respectively, with 8 bases between them. The CDR3 nucleotides are TGCAGTGCGAAATCTGCCTACGAGCAGTACTTC. This codes for CSAKSAYEQYF.

The chain carries TRBV5-8 and TRBJ2-1; TRBD1 agrees at 7 bases. Germline loops: CDR1 SGHTS, CDR2 YDEGEE. With 1 base clipped from V and 6 bases from J, the junction kept 7 bases outside the gene matches. The CDR3 extends over 15 amino acids. CDR3 amino acids: CASSLRGGRGNEQFF. For the CDR3, the DNA is TGTGCCAGCAGCTTGCGAGGGGGCAGGGGCAATGAGCAGTTCTTC.

The sample holds one count of this clone. The V call is TRBV18, the J call TRBJ2-2, with 14 nucleotides matching TRBD2. The length of the CDR3 is 17 residues. V was clipped by 5 bases and J by 5 bases; unmatched bases: 7. In germline, CDR1 is KGHSH, CDR2 LQKENI. As DNA, the CDR3 is TGTGCCAGCTCATACCACGGGACTAGCGGGAGTACCGGGGAGCTGTTTTTT. This translates into CASSYHGTSGSTGELFF.

The chain couples TRBV5-1 to TRBJ2-1, with 7 bases lining up with TRBD2. V was pared by 3 bases and J by 9 bases, with 21 bases of the junction left unmatched. This CDR3 has 18 amino acids. CDR1 is SGHRS, CDR2 YFSETQ, per germline. The CDR3 nucleotides read TGCGCCAGCAGCTCCTCCCCCCGAGGATCCGGGACTACCGGTGAGCAGTTCTTC. Protein: CASSSSPRGSGTTGEQFF.

This clone was seen only once. This sequence joins TRBV7-6 and TRBJ1-1; 8 positions agree with TRBD1. The CDR3 length is 15 residues. The germline V gene encodes CDR1 SGHVS and CDR2 FNYEAQ. V shed 5 bases and J 2 bases; nucleotides not matched to a gene: 7. The DNA of the CDR3 is TGTGCCAGCAGCGCGAGGGGACAGGCAAACACTGAAGCTTTCTTT. Its translation: CASSARGQANTEAFF.

CDR3 region: CASSQGSLEKLFF. CDR3 bases: TGTGCCAGCAGTCAAGGTTCCCTCGAAAAACTGTTTTTT. The chain couples TRBV25-1 to TRBJ1-4, with D unclear. Germline-derived CDR1 and CDR2 are MGHDK and SYGVNS. The CDR3 runs to 13 residues. V lost 5 bases, J lost 8 bases, and 12 bases lay in between.